These 20 T cell receptor beta chains share one sample of origin, sequenced in a study of OX40 agonist ivuxolimab in advanced cancers. The repertoire was sequenced with immunoSEQ multiplex PCR; TCRdb's copy has only in-frame clones and lacks some. This table holds fewer than 85,000 clones, roughly 85% found once. The source material was CD4+ or CD8+ T cells sorted from blood, sampled in a trial of the OX40 agonist ivuxolimab. The source is an adult with an advanced solid tumor such as melanoma, head and neck, liver or kidney cancer.

In this sample, this clone turned up once. This chain uses TRBV2 with TRBJ2-7; perhaps D is TRBD1 or TRBD2 (5 bases each). Germline V CDR1 and CDR2: SNHLY, FYNNEI. The CDR3 has 15 amino acids. V was cut by 7 bases and J by 4 bases, with 20 bases left in between. The CDR3 sequence is CASKVGSQGAYEQYF. For the CDR3, the DNA is TGTGCCAGCAAAGTTGGGTCGCAGGGAGCTTACGAGCAGTACTTC.

CDR3 bases: TGTGCCAGCAGCCACTGGACTAGCCCCTACGAGCAGTACTTC. Its translation: CASSHWTSPYEQYF. This chain joins TRBV14 and TRBJ2-7; 8 bases are a match to TRBD2. CDR3 length equals 14 residues. From germline, CDR1 is SGHDN and CDR2 FVKESK. Trimming cost V 3 bases and J 2 bases; bases outside gene matches: 3.

The chain uses TRBV19 and TRBJ2-7, with TRBD1 matching over 9 bases. After removal of 6 bases from V and 5 bases from J, the junction contained 8 bases not matched to a gene. This CDR3 comprises 14 residues. CDR1 LNHDA and CDR2 SQIVND come from the germline V gene (reference sequence). In DNA form, the CDR3 reads TGTGCCAGTAGCTCGAGGGGACAGGGCCACGAGCAGTACTTC. This gives the protein CASSSRGQGHEQYF.

The V gene is TRBV6-6, the J gene TRBJ2-3, with TRBD1 as a possible D gene (5 bases). CDR3 length: 14 amino acids. The germline V gene has CDR1 MNHNY and CDR2 SVGAGI (reference sequence). Trimming left V 5 bases short and J 2 bases short, with 11 bases between. This chain's CDR3 is CASSPRQYTDTQYF. CDR3 bases: TGTGCCAGCAGTCCTAGACAGTACACAGATACGCAGTATTTT.

The rearrangement joins TRBV28 to TRBJ1-2; a possible D gene is TRBD1 (5 bases). The germline CDR1 and CDR2 sequences are MDHEN and SYDVKM. This CDR3 is 16 amino acids long. V lost 10 bases and J lost 8, with 29 bases in between. The CDR3 coding sequence is TGTGCCACCCTTCTACGACCAGACAGTGGGGCTTACGGCTACACCTTC. It yields the protein CATLLRPDSGAYGYTF.

V gene TRBV10-3 combines with J gene TRBJ2-7; 9 nucleotides line up with TRBD1. The CDR3 consists of 14 residues. V dropped 4 bases and J dropped 5; count of bases not matched to a gene: 6. CDR1 ENHRY and CDR2 SYGVKD come from the germline V gene. CDR3 coding DNA: TGTGCCATCAGTGGCCGGGACAGGGACCACGAGCAGTACTTC. Protein sequence: CAISGRDRDHEQYF.

This clone was detected only a few times. The V and J genes are TRBV6-6 and TRBJ1-6, with a tentative D call TRBD1 (5 bases). V lost 6 bases and J 3 bases, leaving 12 bases between the germline ends. Germline V gene data show CDR1 as MNHNY and CDR2 as SVGAGI (reference sequence). The CDR3 has 15 amino acids. The CDR3, as DNA: TGTGCCAGCAGACCCAGGGTGGGCTATAATTCACCCCTCCACTTT. It translates to CASRPRVGYNSPLHF.

The chain joins TRBV11-1 to TRBJ2-3, with TRBD2 identical over 14 bases. CDR1 SGHAT and CDR2 FQDESV come from the germline V gene (reference sequence). The CDR3 spans 18 residues. The V and J ends lost 2 bases and 3 bases, in that order; junction bases with no gene match: 7. The CDR3 DNA reads TGTGCCAGCAGCTTATGGGGACTAGCGGGAGTCGGAACAGATACGCAGTATTTT. It yields the protein CASSLWGLAGVGTDTQYF.

This chain connects TRBV5-1 to TRBJ2-1; 9 nucleotides agree with TRBD2. The CDR3 is 17 amino acids. In germline, CDR1 is SGHRS, CDR2 YFSETQ. The V gene end was trimmed by 4 bases and the J gene end by 7 bases; junction bases not matched to a gene: 15. The CDR3 bases are TGCGCCAGCAGCCCTCAACCGGGACTAGCTGGTTCAAATGAGCAGTTCTTC. It encodes CASSPQPGLAGSNEQFF.

The chain carries TRBV28 and TRBJ1-1; D not certain. The germline V gene has CDR1 MDHEN and CDR2 SYDVKM. This CDR3 comprises 10 residues. The ends were cut back, 10 bases at V and 3 bases at J, with 6 bases in the middle. This CDR3 reads CATAYTEAFF. The CDR3 region has the DNA TGTGCCACCGCTTACACTGAAGCTTTCTTT. The full variable domain, in which reference TRBV28 and TRBJ1-1 provide the parts outside the CDR3, is DVKVTQSSRYLVKRTGEKVFLECVQDMDHENMFWYRQDPGLGLRLIYFSYDVKMKEKGDIPEGYSVSREKKERFSLILESASTNQTSMYLCATAYTEAFFGQGTRLTVV.

The genes are TRBV5-4 and TRBJ2-2; 10 nucleotides align to TRBD2. Per germline, CDR1 SGHNT and CDR2 YYREEE (reference sequence). V dropped 4 bases and J dropped 7; count of bases not matched to a gene: 10. The CDR3 is 16 residues long. The CDR3 nucleotides read TGTGCCAGCAGCGGGGGGCTAGCGGGGGCGGACGGGGAGCTGTTTTTT. This encodes CASSGGLAGADGELFF.

V usage is TRBV10-3 and J usage is TRBJ2-2; 8 bases map to TRBD1. The CDR3 has 14 residues. Germline V gives CDR1 ENHRY, CDR2 SYGVKD. With V trimmed by 11 bases and J by 6 bases, 11 bases remained unmatched. The CDR3 nucleotides read TGTGCCGTCGGACAGGGAGCGACCGCCGGGGAGCTGTTTTTT. As protein: CAVGQGATAGELFF.

The chain joins TRBV7-8 to TRBJ1-5, with D unresolved. The CDR3 covers 14 residues. Per germline, CDR1 SGHVS and CDR2 FQNEAQ. With 3 bases removed from V and 6 bases from J, the gap between germline ends came to 12 bases. CDR3 DNA sequence: TGTGCCAGCAGCTTTAATCCTGGGGTTCAGCCCCAGCATTTT. Protein: CASSFNPGVQPQHF.

V and J are TRBV5-1 and TRBJ1-2, with 11 bases matching TRBD1. From germline, CDR1 is SGHRS and CDR2 YFSETQ. Trimming cost V 4 bases and J 4 bases; bases outside gene matches: 9. This CDR3 has 16 amino acids. Here the CDR3 DNA reads TGCGCCAGCAGCCCCCGGACAGGGGGCGCCGGCTATGGCTACACCTTC. Its translation: CASSPRTGGAGYGYTF. Based on the CDR3 plus reference TRBV5-1 and TRBJ1-2, the full variable domain is KAGVTQTPRYLIKTRGQQVTLSCSPISGHRSVSWYQQTPGQGLQFLFEYFSETQRNKGNFPGRFSGRQFSNSRSEMNVSTLELGDSALYLCASSPRTGGAGYGYTFGSGTRLTVV.

The V and J genes are TRBV6-5 and TRBJ1-4; D possibly corresponds to TRBD1 (5 bases). The CDR3 contains 14 residues. Trimming left V 5 bases short and J 7 bases short, with 14 bases between. Germline V lookup: CDR1 MNHEY, CDR2 SVGAGI. CDR3 coding DNA: TGTGCCAGCAGTACGGCCAGAAGGGGTGAAAAACTGTTTTTT. It is translated as CASSTARRGEKLFF.

This clone was seen a few times. The V gene is TRBV4-3, the J gene TRBJ2-5, with D possibly matching TRBD2 (5 bases). Germline CDR1 is LGHNA and CDR2 is YSLEER. The CDR3 runs to 14 residues. With 4 bases removed from V and 5 bases from J, the gap between germline ends came to 14 bases. The CDR3 DNA follows: TGCGCCAGCAGCCCCGGGGTAACGAGGGAGACCCAGTACTTC. Protein: CASSPGVTRETQYF.

The table lists this clone with a few counts. The chain combines TRBV4-3 with TRBJ1-6, with 8 nucleotides matching TRBD1. The CDR3 runs to 14 residues. With 5 bases clipped from V and 9 bases from J, the junction kept 6 bases outside the gene matches. Germline V gene data show CDR1 as LGHNA and CDR2 as YSLEER. The CDR3: CASSSDRDISPLHF. DNA of the CDR3: TGCGCCAGCAGCTCGGACAGGGATATTTCACCCCTCCACTTT.

The J gene is TRBJ1-1, the V gene TRBV9, with a possible D match to TRBD1 (6 bases). Germline V gives CDR1 SGDLS, CDR2 YYNGEE. The CDR3 runs to 16 residues. V was shortened by 4 bases and J by 3 bases, with 19 bases between the two germline ends. The CDR3 nucleotides are TGTGCCAGCAGCCTGACGGGGGGCACCAGGGACACTGAAGCTTTCTTT. Translated: CASSLTGGTRDTEAFF. The complete variable domain, with remaining parts taken from reference TRBV9 and TRBJ1-1, reads DSGVTQTPKHLITATGQRVTLRCSPRSGDLSVYWYQQSLDQGLQFLIQYYNGEERAKGNILERFSAQQFPDLHSELNLSSLELGDSALYFCASSLTGGTRDTEAFFGQGTRLTVV.

The gene calls are TRBV11-3 and TRBJ2-1; the D gene is possibly TRBD2 (5 bases). CDR3 length: 13 amino acids. Germline lookup yields CDR1 SGHNT and CDR2 YENEEA. V lost 11 bases and J lost 1, with 12 bases in between. The CDR3 spells CAVLAISYNEQFF. DNA of the CDR3: TGTGCCGTCCTAGCTATTTCCTACAATGAGCAGTTCTTC.

This chain's CDR3 is CASSLSGGRGEQFF. CDR3 DNA: TGTGCCAGCAGCTTATCGGGGGGTAGAGGGGAGCAGTTCTTC. The V call is TRBV11-3, the J call TRBJ2-1; 7 bases line up with TRBD2. The germline V gene encodes CDR1 SGHNT and CDR2 YENEEA. The trim removed 2 bases at V and 10 bases at J, leaving 8 bases unmatched. This CDR3 has 14 amino acids.